Given below is one TCR beta chain in context. TCRdb's copy holds only in-frame clones and misses some; the assay was immunoSEQ multiplex PCR. The sample includes 200,000 to 250,000 clones, 90% of them seen just once. The sample originates from a study of blood T cell repertoires in COVID-19. Study-wide background: Sample material is recorded as cDNA or gDNA derived from T cells, B-cell-depleted T cells, or PBMCs.

The V end was cut by 5 bases, the J end by 7 bases, with 17 bases between. The CDR3 has 15 residues. Germline V gives CDR1 LGHDT, CDR2 YNNKEL (reference sequence). The chain joins TRBV3-1 (or the pseudogene TRBV3-2) to TRBJ2-2, with D perhaps TRBD1 (5 bases). The clonotype comes from a man aged 25 to 45 who had been exposed to COVID-19. Sequencing was carried out using PBMCs or T cells enriched from blood (not recorded which). This chain's CDR3 is CASSTSQARHGELFF. The CDR3, as DNA: TGTGCCAGCAGCACGTCACAGGCCCGCCACGGGGAGCTGTTTTTT.